Included here is one T cell receptor (beta chain) sequence, with context. The antigen remains unidentified. From germline, CDR1 is MGHRA and CDR2 YSYEKL. The length of the CDR3 is 14 residues. Trimming removed 1 base from V and 4 bases from J, with 10 bases in between. Version v3.0 of the immunoSEQ assay was performed at survey level. The study targeted roughly 40,000-50,000 T-cell genomes per sample in sequencing. Clones were read by immunoSEQ multiplex PCR, and TCRdb kept only the in-frame ones, dropping some. The repertoire holds approximately 27,000 clones, with 80% to 95% as singletons. This sample is part of a study of long-term antiretroviral therapy in people with HIV. Study-wide findings and caveats: The study lacked data on ART adherence, viral resistance or therapy changes. Repertoire composition at all time points was dominated by clones that had expanded before ART.

Specimens held roughly 0.9-10 million cryopreserved PBMC prior to DNA extraction. The clonotype comes from a woman between 40 and 50 years old with HIV. The input for sequencing was unsorted PBMCs, taken 5.2 years after starting antiretroviral therapy. V and J are TRBV4-1 and TRBJ1-2, with D perhaps matching TRBD1 (5 bases). CDR3 loop: CASSQGWTSYGYTF. The CDR3, as DNA: TGCGCCAGCAGCCAAGGATGGACATCCTATGGCTACACCTTC.